These 28 T cell receptor beta chains came from one sample sequenced in a study of blood T cell repertoires in COVID-19. Data came from immunoSEQ multiplex PCR; TCRdb stores just in-frame clones and leaves some out. This table holds some 100,000 clones, over 70% found once. The source material was peripheral blood. The receptors were sampled from a man older than 75 with active or convalescent COVID-19.

The CDR3 spells CASSLGGAGGTDTQYF. The CDR3 region has the DNA TGCGCCAGCAGCTTGGGAGGAGCGGGGGGCACAGATACGCAGTATTTT. This sequence joins TRBV5-1 and TRBJ2-3; 8 bases map to TRBD2. In germline, CDR1 is SGHRS, CDR2 YFSETQ. Trimming at V came to 0 bases and at J to 1 base, leaving 4 bases not matched to a gene. This CDR3 is 16 amino acids long.

This sequence joins TRBV30 and TRBJ1-2; D gene ambiguous. Between the trimmed V and J ends, which lost 1 base and 1 base, there was a span of 13 bases. Germline V gene lookup returns CDR1 GTSNPN and CDR2 SVGIG (reference sequence). This CDR3 comprises 15 residues. CDR3 in DNA: TGTGCCTGGAGTGGAGGTGAGGGCCGTAACTATGGCTACACCTTC. This sequence encodes CAWSGGEGRNYGYTF.

This chain joins TRBV6-5 and TRBJ2-2; the D gene is possibly TRBD2 (5 bases). The CDR3 totals 13 residues. V was cut by 7 bases and J by 5 bases, with 11 bases left in between. Per the germline V gene, CDR1 is MNHEY and CDR2 is SVGAGI. The CDR3 DNA reads TGTGCCAGCACTACAAGGAGGACCGGGGAGCTGTTTTTT. This gives the protein CASTTRRTGELFF.

The chain has TRBV19 and TRBJ2-7, with TRBD1 as a possible D gene (5 bases). Germline-derived CDR1 and CDR2 are LNHDA and SQIVND (reference sequence). V lost 5 bases and J lost 6, with 14 bases in between. The CDR3 runs 13 residues. The DNA of the CDR3 is TGTGCCAGTAGTGTCGTTGTCAGGGCCGAGCAGTACTTC. It translates to CASSVVVRAEQYF.

V and J are TRBV9 and TRBJ2-3; 14 bases match TRBD2. Germline V gene data show CDR1 as SGDLS and CDR2 as YYNGEE. The CDR3 runs 19 residues. The junction had 6 bases not matched to a gene; V was cut back by 0 bases and J by 0 bases. In nucleotides, the CDR3 is TGTGCCAGCAGCGTAGCTGGGACTAGCGGGGGAGCTAGCACAGATACGCAGTATTTT. Amino acids: CASSVAGTSGGASTDTQYF.

V is TRBV18 and J is TRBJ1-3; unclear D gene. V lost 6 bases to trimming and J lost 1 base, with 10 bases between them. This CDR3 spans 14 amino acids. Germline-derived CDR1 and CDR2 are KGHSH and LQKENI. The CDR3 reads CASSEGQSGNTIYF. For the CDR3, the DNA is TGTGCCAGCTCCGAGGGTCAATCTGGAAACACCATATATTTT.

The CDR3 is CSVAGLNTEAFF. The CDR3 nucleotides are TGCAGCGTTGCAGGTCTGAACACTGAAGCTTTCTTT. The chain couples TRBV29-1 to TRBJ1-1; the D is unclear. V shed 4 bases and J shed 0 bases, with 6 bases lying between them. The V gene's germline CDR1 is SQVTM and CDR2 ANQGSEA. The CDR3 loop spans 12 amino acids.

V and J are TRBV3-1 (or the pseudogene TRBV3-2) and TRBJ2-7, with a tentative D call TRBD2 (6 bases). The CDR3 spans 15 residues. Deletions cut 0 bases from V and 6 bases from J, with 15 bases between. Germline CDR1 and CDR2: LGHDT and YNNKEL (reference sequence). The CDR3 sequence is CASSQEGGVPGEQYF. The CDR3 DNA follows: TGTGCCAGCAGCCAAGAAGGCGGGGTTCCAGGCGAGCAGTACTTC.

The CDR3: CASSYPARGRSQPQHF. The CDR3 region has the DNA TGTGCCAGCAGTTACCCGGCCAGGGGTCGAAGTCAGCCCCAGCATTTT. This chain joins TRBV6-6 and TRBJ1-5; weak D call: TRBD1 (6 bases). V was cut by 2 bases and J by 6 bases, with 17 bases left in between. The CDR3 is 16 residues long. CDR1 and CDR2 from the germline V gene are MNHNY and SVGAGI (reference sequence).

This rearrangement joins TRBV19 to TRBJ1-4; 8 nucleotides match TRBD1. J lost 7 bases, V lost 3 bases, and 22 bases had no gene match. The CDR3 totals 20 residues. Germline V lookup: CDR1 LNHDA, CDR2 SQIVND (reference sequence). The CDR3 loop reads CASSMRLKPGDRWGGEKLFF. The CDR3 DNA reads as TGTGCCAGTAGTATGCGGCTTAAACCGGGGGACAGGTGGGGTGGTGAAAAACTGTTTTTT. Using reference TRBV19 and TRBJ1-4 for the parts outside the CDR3, the full variable domain is DGGITQSPKYLFRKEGQNVTLSCEQNLNHDAMYWYRQDPGQGLRLIYYSQIVNDFQKGDIAEGYSVSREKKESFPLTVTSAQKNPTAFYLCASSMRLKPGDRWGGEKLFFGSGTQLSVL.

The chain carries TRBV20-1 and TRBJ2-1; 8 bases agree with TRBD2. With 5 bases clipped from V and 14 bases from J, the junction kept 5 bases outside the gene matches. The CDR3 is made up of 10 amino acids. Germline V gene sequence: CDR1 DFQATT, CDR2 SNEGSKA (reference sequence). CDR3 DNA: TGCAGTGCTGTTAGCGGGGAGGAGTTCTTC. This encodes CSAVSGEEFF.

CDR3 DNA: TGCGCCAGCAGCCTGGCGGGACAGGCTGAAGCTTTCTTT. Amino acids: CASSLAGQAEAFF. The chain links TRBV5-1 to TRBJ1-1; 8 bases align to TRBD1. Germline V gives CDR1 SGHRS, CDR2 YFSETQ. This CDR3 spans 13 amino acids. The V gene end was trimmed by 4 bases and the J gene end by 6 bases; junction bases not matched to a gene: 5.

The chain is built from TRBV12-3 or TRBV12-4 and TRBJ2-1; D perhaps matches TRBD2 (6 bases). Trimming left V 6 bases short and J 6 bases short, with 9 bases between. The CDR3 totals 12 residues. For the CDR3, the DNA is TGTGCCAGCAGGCTGACTAGCAATGAGCAGTTCTTC. Its protein is CASRLTSNEQFF.

The chain recombines TRBV7-9 with TRBJ2-3, with TRBD1 matching over 7 bases. Germline assignment: CDR1 SEHNR and CDR2 FQNEAQ (reference sequence). The CDR3 is 15 amino acids. Trimming cost V 5 bases and J 0 bases; bases outside gene matches: 5. The CDR3 here is CASSPGGPSTDTQYF. CDR3 DNA sequence: TGTGCCAGCAGCCCAGGGGGTCCGAGCACAGATACGCAGTATTTT.

The chain combines TRBV4-3 with TRBJ2-1; D perhaps matches TRBD1 (5 bases). There are 13 residues in the CDR3. The germline V and J ends were trimmed by 3 bases and 6 bases, with 9 bases remaining between them. Germline-derived CDR1 and CDR2 are LGHNA and YSLEER. The CDR3 DNA reads TGCGCCAGCAGCCAGGACGACAGCAATGAGCAGTTCTTC. Residues: CASSQDDSNEQFF.

The CDR3 region is CASSFGSAYGYTF. The DNA for the CDR3 is TGTGCCAGCAGTTTCGGGTCAGCCTATGGCTACACCTTC. The chain has TRBV12-3 or TRBV12-4 and TRBJ1-2; no firm D call. V was trimmed by 3 bases and J by 4 bases, leaving 9 bases between them. The CDR3 has 13 amino acids.

J is TRBJ1-2 and V is TRBV28; a weak D match, TRBD1 (6 bases). The CDR3 consists of 16 residues. The germline V gene has CDR1 MDHEN and CDR2 SYDVKM. With 3 bases removed from V and 0 bases from J, the gap between germline ends came to 14 bases. The CDR3 DNA sequence: TGTGCCAGCAGTTTGGGTACAGGGCCAGCTAACTATGGCTACACCTTC. Translating it yields CASSLGTGPANYGYTF.

The chain carries TRBV18 and TRBJ2-5, with 10 bases aligning to TRBD1. Per germline, CDR1 KGHSH and CDR2 LQKENI. The CDR3 contains 18 residues. V dropped 3 bases and J dropped 1; count of bases not matched to a gene: 11. The CDR3 bases are TGTGCCAGCTCACCTGCCGGGACAGGGGCGCCAATCCAAGAGACCCAGTACTTC. The encoded protein is CASSPAGTGAPIQETQYF.

The J gene is TRBJ1-4, the V gene TRBV5-5, with 9 bases lining up with TRBD1. The CDR3 is made up of 16 amino acids. Trimming took 6 bases from V and 2 from J; bases not matched to a gene: 8. CDR1 and CDR2 from the germline V gene are SGHKS and YYEKEE (reference sequence). CDR3: CASTPGQGLTNEKLFF. The CDR3 DNA reads as TGTGCCAGCACCCCGGGACAGGGTTTGACTAATGAAAAACTGTTTTTT.

Written as DNA, the CDR3 is TGTGCCAGCAGCCAAGATTTACCGGGACACCACACCGGGGAGCTGTTTTTT. Encoded protein: CASSQDLPGHHTGELFF. The gene calls are TRBV4-2 and TRBJ2-2, with D possibly matching TRBD1 (6 bases). This CDR3 is built from 17 residues. CDR1 is LGHNA, CDR2 YNFKEQ, per germline. V lost 0 bases and J lost 3, with 14 bases in between.

The rearrangement links TRBV11-1 to TRBJ1-2, with D possibly being TRBD1 (6 bases). The CDR3 sequence is 14 residues long. The germline CDR1 and CDR2 sequences are SGHAT and FQDESV (reference sequence). Trimming stripped 5 bases from V and 3 bases from J, with 13 bases between. DNA for the CDR3: TGTGCCAGCAGCCCCACAGGGCGGGACTATGGCTACACCTTC. This codes for CASSPTGRDYGYTF.

The chain uses TRBV7-2 and TRBJ1-1, with D unclear. The V end lost 1 base, the J end lost 5 bases, and 8 bases lay between the germline ends. This CDR3 spans 13 amino acids. Germline values: CDR1 SGHTA, CDR2 FQGNSA. The CDR3 is CASSLDPGTEAFF. DNA of the CDR3: TGTGCCAGCAGCTTAGACCCGGGGACTGAAGCTTTCTTT. Variable domain in full (rest from reference TRBV7-2 and TRBJ1-1): GAGVSQSPSNKVTEKGKDVELRCDPISGHTALYWYRQSLGQGLEFLIYFQGNSAPDKSGLPSDRFSAERTGGSVSTLTIQRTQQEDSAVYLCASSLDPGTEAFFGQGTRLTVV.

The chain uses TRBV10-3 and TRBJ1-2; 8 bases map to TRBD1. There are 15 residues in the CDR3. The ends lost 0 bases at V and 8 bases at J; junction bases unmatched: 8. Per the germline V gene, CDR1 is ENHRY and CDR2 is SYGVKD. The chain's CDR3 is CAISESDREVGGYTF. Written as DNA, the CDR3 is TGTGCCATCAGTGAGTCGGACAGGGAAGTGGGGGGCTACACCTTC.

V gene TRBV18 combines with J gene TRBJ2-3; perhaps TRBD1 as D (5 bases). The CDR3 length is 14 residues. From germline, CDR1 is KGHSH and CDR2 LQKENI. V gave up 2 bases and J gave up 0 bases, with 6 bases separating them. The CDR3 is CASSPGASTDTQYF. The DNA of the CDR3 is TGTGCCAGCTCACCAGGGGCTAGCACAGATACGCAGTATTTT.

V and J are TRBV11-2 and TRBJ2-5; a possible D gene is TRBD2 (5 bases). In germline, CDR1 is SGHAT, CDR2 FQNNGV. The CDR3 is made up of 15 amino acids. V was shortened by 0 bases and J by 1 base, with 9 bases between the two germline ends. In DNA, the CDR3 is TGTGCCAGCAGCTTAGATTCGGCGGGCCAAGAGACCCAGTACTTC. It translates to CASSLDSAGQETQYF.

The V and J genes are TRBV21-1 and TRBJ1-2; the D call of TRBD1 is as the table states it, not checked on the DNA. TRBV21-1 is a known pseudogene. This CDR3 contains 20 residues. The CDR3, as DNA: TGTGCCAGCAGCGGGTGGTGGACAGGCCCCAGATCGCCGACTAACTATGGCTACACCTTC. This sequence encodes CASSGWWTGPRSPTNYGYTF.

V gene TRBV7-8 combines with J gene TRBJ1-6, with 9 nucleotides matching TRBD1. V was clipped by 5 bases and J by 9 bases; unmatched bases: 8. The CDR3 has 15 amino acids. Per the germline V gene, CDR1 is SGHVS and CDR2 is FQNEAQ. The CDR3 sequence: CASSALTGGISPLHF. CDR3 DNA: TGTGCCAGCAGCGCGTTGACAGGGGGGATTTCACCCCTCCACTTT.

The V call is TRBV7-8, the J call TRBJ1-1; 8 nucleotides agree with TRBD1. V lost 5 bases and J lost 5; bases outside the gene matches: 22. The CDR3 is 19 residues long. Germline values: CDR1 SGHVS, CDR2 FQNEAQ. The chain's CDR3 is CASSIPPGQGIYGSTEAFF. The CDR3 nucleotides are TGTGCCAGCAGCATCCCCCCCGGACAGGGAATTTATGGGAGTACTGAAGCTTTCTTT.